Below are 13 T cell receptor beta chains sequenced from a single sample in a study of tumor-infiltrating lymphocytes in primary liver carcinoma. TCR beta cDNA was made from 400 to 500 ng total RNA with a constant-region primer. Construction of TCR beta libraries relied on three successive nested multiplex PCR rounds employing slightly modified ARM-PCR. The two initial PCR rounds, about 9 cycles each, used TRBV1-TRBV30 forward and C-beta reverse primers. TCRdb re-analysed the multiplex PCR reads in MiXCR, keeping a single row per CDR3 protein. The sample contains tens of thousands of distinct CDR3 sequences, over 55% of which appear only once. From unsorted bulk tissue weighing about 20-33 mg, DNA and RNA were co-extracted. The sample consisted of liver tumor tissue from sampling region 4. Subset described: tumor region T4, right-lateral pole. The source is a woman aged 55-75 years with primary liver carcinoma and hepatitis B virus infection.

In its sample, this clonotype was seen once. The chain carries TRBV6-1 and TRBJ2-7, with D maybe TRBD2 (5 bases). This CDR3 is built from 15 residues. Germline CDR1 and CDR2: MNHNS and SASEGT. V gave up 2 bases and J gave up 10 bases, with 21 bases separating them. CDR3 in amino acids: CASSEIYPPSGEQYV. The CDR3 region has the DNA TGTGCCAGCAGTGAAATCTATCCGCCGAGCGGCGAACAGTACGTC.

About this clonotype itself: A read error may produce the germline difference seen at one junction end. The rearrangement uses TRBV15 and TRBJ1-1; D remains unclear. Germline CDR1 and CDR2: LNHNV and YYDKDF (reference sequence). The CDR3 totals 13 residues. The CDR3: CATSGVLGTDAFF. The CDR3 nucleotides read TGTGCCACCAGCGGAGTCCTGGGCACTGATGCTTTCTTT.

Of note for this clonotype: A much larger clone is a single base away; this may be a read error. V gene TRBV5-1 combines with J gene TRBJ2-1, with 11 nucleotides matching TRBD2. CDR3 length: 16 residues. V dropped 7 bases and J dropped 4; count of bases not matched to a gene: 10. From germline, CDR1 is SGHRS and CDR2 YFSETQ. The CDR3 sequence is CASRDSGLAVYNEQFF. CDR3 sequence (DNA): TGCGCCAGCCGTGACTCGGGACTAGCGGTATACAATGAGCAGTTCTTC.

This clonotype was counted once. Its ends do not fully match the called genes, so a read error is possible. The chain carries TRBV12-3 or TRBV12-4 and TRBJ2-1; 9 bases map to TRBD2. This CDR3 is built from 15 residues. The CDR3 here is CASSLAGASGNEQFF. The CDR3 coding sequence is TGTGCCAGCAGTTTAGCGGGGGCTAGCGGGAATGAGCAGTTCTTT.

In regard to this clonotype: Its ends do not fully match the called genes, so a read error is possible. The chain carries TRBV29-1 and TRBJ2-1, with TRBD2 identical over 14 bases. The CDR3 extends over 14 amino acids. The V gene's germline CDR1 is SQVTM and CDR2 ANQGSEA. The CDR3 DNA follows: TGCAGTGTGCCCGGACTAGCGGGAGGAGGCGAGCAGTTTTTC. The encoded protein is CSVPGLAGGGEQFF.

This clonotype was seen more than once but under ten times. This may come from a read error, since a much larger clone is one base off. The CDR3 here is CASSVQWQETQYF. The CDR3 DNA reads TGTGCCAGCAGCGTACAGTGGCAAGAGACCCAGTACTTC. The chain is built from TRBV7-9 and TRBJ2-5; D gene ambiguous. Looked up from germline, CDR1 is SEHNR and CDR2 is FQNEAQ (reference sequence). Trimming removed 5 bases from V and 2 bases from J, with 9 bases in between. The CDR3 consists of 13 residues. Filled out from reference TRBV7-9 and TRBJ2-5, the complete variable domain reads DTGVSQNPRHKITKRGQNVTFRCDPISEHNRLYWYRQTLGQGPEFLTYFQNEAQLEKSRLLSDRFSAERPKGSFSTLEIQRTEQGDSAMYLCASSVQWQETQYFGPGTRLLVL.

This clonotype was seen ten or more times. The CDR3 is CASSPTPQETQYF. The CDR3 region has the DNA TGTGCCAGCAGCCCCACCCCACAAGAGACCCAGTACTTC. J is TRBJ2-5 and V is TRBV5-4; D unresolved. This CDR3 region has 13 residues. Deletions cut 4 bases from V and 2 bases from J, with 9 bases between. CDR1 and CDR2 (germline): SGHNT, YYREEE (reference sequence).

The J gene is TRBJ2-5, the V gene TRBV6-5; D might be TRBD1 (6 bases). The CDR3 consists of 13 residues. Trimming stripped 8 bases from V and 4 bases from J, with 14 bases between. From germline, CDR1 is MNHEY and CDR2 SVGAGI. In nucleotides, the CDR3 is TGTGCCAGCTGCCCGACAGGTATAGAGACCCAGTACTTC. Residues: CASCPTGIETQYF.

The chain couples TRBV20-1 to TRBJ2-2, with D possibly matching TRBD2 (5 bases). Deletions cut 3 bases from V and 3 bases from J, with 11 bases between. This CDR3 has 14 residues. Germline-derived CDR1 and CDR2 are DFQATT and SNEGSKA (reference sequence). This CDR3 is CSASLGGYTGELFF. CDR3 sequence (DNA): TGCAGTGCTAGTCTGGGCGGGTACACCGGGGAGCTGTTTTTT.

Comments on this clonotype: The CDR3 does not close with the conserved phenylalanine or tryptophan, likely indicating a read error. The genes are TRBV6-6 and TRBJ2-3, with D unclear. CDR1 and CDR2 (germline): MNHNY, SVGAGI (reference sequence). The CDR3 runs 12 residues. Here the CDR3 reads CANSLGADTQYY. CDR3 bases: TGTGCCAACAGTTTGGGCGCAGATACGCAGTATTAT.

The J gene is TRBJ2-7, the V gene TRBV20-1; D not certain. Per germline, CDR1 DFQATT and CDR2 SNEGSKA (reference sequence). The CDR3 extends over 15 amino acids. The V gene lost 2 bases and the J gene lost 2 bases, with 16 bases spanning the gap. The CDR3 sequence: CSARPMNPHPYEQYF. The CDR3 nucleotides read TGCAGTGCTAGACCTATGAATCCCCACCCCTACGAGCAGTACTTC.

With respect to this clonotype: Germline and junction disagree at one end, which may indicate a read error. The gene calls are TRBV12-3 or TRBV12-4 and TRBJ1-3; D possibly corresponds to TRBD1 (5 bases). CDR3 length: 16 amino acids. The CDR3 DNA is TGTGCCAGTAGTTTCCCCAGGGTCAGGGAGGGAAACACCATACATTTT. Translating it yields CASSFPRVREGNTIHF.

The CDR3, as DNA: TGCAGCGTTGGAACTAGTGGGGCAGGTACACAGTATTTT. Translating gives CSVGTSGAGTQYF. This chain connects TRBV29-1 to TRBJ2-3; D could derive from TRBD1 or TRBD2 (5 bases each). Trimming shortened V by 4 bases and J by 12 bases, and 20 bases separated the two germline ends. Germline lookup yields CDR1 SQVTM and CDR2 ANQGSEA. CDR3 length equals 13 residues.